What follows is one T cell receptor beta chain and its context. What it binds is unknown. The sample comes from a study of cytomegalovirus exposure and HLA in healthy donors. Study-level results: TCR association rates varied by HLA locus in a later analysis, with DRB1 highest and HLA-C lowest.

CDR3 length: 15 amino acids. PCR employed 60 Vbeta and 13 Jbeta primers. Generated by immunoSEQ multiplex PCR, the TCRdb table keeps only in-frame clones and is missing some. Of hundreds of thousands of clones listed, over 60% are singletons. The chain carries TRBV21-1 and TRBJ2-7; the table's D call TRBD1 went unverified against the DNA. TRBV21-1 constitutes a pseudogene. Sample: PBMCs. The sequence was collected from a male donor in good health and CMV-seronegative. The chain's CDR3 is CASSKDRAGTYEQYF. As DNA, the CDR3 is TGTGCCAGCAGCAAAGATCGAGCAGGGACCTACGAGCAGTACTTC.